This TCR beta chain is from a study of somatic mutations in cytotoxic T cells in rheumatoid arthritis. In the study overall: There were some V beta antibody-stained T-cell populations flow-sorted at nearly 100% purity, and these included V beta1+ cells sequenced for TCRB.

Profiled with immunoSEQ multiplex PCR; TCRdb holds only in-frame clones, not every one. Of roughly 10,000 clones in the sample, about three quarters were seen once. The V and J ends lost 1 base and 5 bases, in that order; junction bases with no gene match: 6. Germline CDR1 reads SQVTM; CDR2 reads ANQGSEA. The CDR3 loop spans 15 amino acids. This clone showed up just a few times. The origin of this receptor is a man between 45 and 60 years old in good health. The chain carries TRBV29-1 and TRBJ2-7; 12 nucleotides match TRBD2. Specimen: CD8+ T cells sorted from blood. The CDR3 DNA sequence: TGCAGCGTTGAAGCTAGCGGGAGGGATTTCCACGAGCAGTACTTC. Protein product: CSVEASGRDFHEQYF.